This T cell receptor (beta chain) was recorded in a study of tumor-infiltrating lymphocytes in primary liver carcinoma. Study-level points and caveats: Tumors significantly exceeded blood in top-250-clone fraction (p = 0.039).

Unsorted whole blood supplied the blood RNA, and germline DNA was isolated too. Chronic HBV infection was present in the patients, who were treatment-naive. As regards this clonotype: Its antigen is unidentified.

Germline V lookup: CDR1 GTSNPN, CDR2 SVGIG (reference sequence). V shed 1 base and J shed 4 bases, with 13 bases lying between them. There are 14 residues in the CDR3. A primer matching the constant region was used to make TCR beta cDNA from approximately 0.45 ug of total RNA. Sequencing libraries for TCR beta derived from three nested multiplex PCR rounds that used slightly modified ARM-PCR. Investigators reported that the first two PCR rounds, at 10 cycles each, used TRBV1-TRBV30 forward primers with a C-beta reverse primer. TCRdb ran MiXCR on the multiplex PCR reads and lists one entry per CDR3 protein. The data contain about 200,000 distinct CDR3 sequences, 65% of them seen just once; the ten biggest clones take up under 7.5%.

The clonotype originates from a woman aged 55-69 years with primary liver carcinoma and hepatitis B virus infection. This rearrangement joins TRBV30 to TRBJ1-2; a weak D match, TRBD1 (5 bases). The specimen was peripheral blood. The CDR3 sequence: CAWSGLGAFYGYTF. The CDR3, as DNA: TGTGCCTGGAGTGGACTAGGGGCTTTCTATGGCTACACCTTC.